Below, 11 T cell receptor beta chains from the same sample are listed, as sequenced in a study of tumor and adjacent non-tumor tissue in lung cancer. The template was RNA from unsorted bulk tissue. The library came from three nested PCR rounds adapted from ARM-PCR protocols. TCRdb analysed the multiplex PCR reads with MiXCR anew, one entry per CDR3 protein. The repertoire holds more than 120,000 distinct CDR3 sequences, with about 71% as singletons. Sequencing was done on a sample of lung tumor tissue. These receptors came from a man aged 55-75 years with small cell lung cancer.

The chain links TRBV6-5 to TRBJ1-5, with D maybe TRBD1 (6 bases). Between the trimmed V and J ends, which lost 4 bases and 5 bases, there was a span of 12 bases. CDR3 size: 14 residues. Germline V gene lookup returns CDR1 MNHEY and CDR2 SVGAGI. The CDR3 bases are TGTGCCAGCAGTTCCCAAAGGGGGTATCAGCCCCAGCATTTT. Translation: CASSSQRGYQPQHF.

The CDR3 DNA is TGCAGTGCTAGTTCTAGAACATCTGGAAACACCATATATTTT. It encodes CSASSRTSGNTIYF. The J gene is TRBJ1-3, the V gene TRBV20-1; D unresolved. Germline V CDR1 and CDR2: DFQATT, SNEGSKA (reference sequence). The CDR3 is 14 residues long. V was clipped by 3 bases and J by 1 base, with 10 bases between them.

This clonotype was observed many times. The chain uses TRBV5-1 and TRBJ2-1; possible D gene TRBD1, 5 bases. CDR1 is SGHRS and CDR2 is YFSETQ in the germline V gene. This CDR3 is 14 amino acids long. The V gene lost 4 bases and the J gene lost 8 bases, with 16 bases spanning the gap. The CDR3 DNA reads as TGCGCCAGCAGCGGGCCCCAGGGTACGGATGAGCAGTTCTTC. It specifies CASSGPQGTDEQFF.

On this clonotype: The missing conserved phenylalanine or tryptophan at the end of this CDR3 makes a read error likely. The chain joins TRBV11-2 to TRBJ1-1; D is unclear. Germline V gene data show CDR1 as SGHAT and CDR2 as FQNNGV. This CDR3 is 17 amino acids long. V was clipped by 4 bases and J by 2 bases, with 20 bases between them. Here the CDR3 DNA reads TGTGCCAGCAGCTCAAAGCAAGGACCAAGGATAAACACTGAAGCTTTCGTT. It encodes CASSSKQGPRINTEAFV.

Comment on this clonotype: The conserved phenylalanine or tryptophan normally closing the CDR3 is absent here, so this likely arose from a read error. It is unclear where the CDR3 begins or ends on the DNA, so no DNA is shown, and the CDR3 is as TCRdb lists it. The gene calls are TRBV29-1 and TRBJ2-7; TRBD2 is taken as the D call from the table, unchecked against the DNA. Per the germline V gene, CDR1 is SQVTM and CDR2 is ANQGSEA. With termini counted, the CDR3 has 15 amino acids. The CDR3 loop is CSVGGVAGESDEQHL.

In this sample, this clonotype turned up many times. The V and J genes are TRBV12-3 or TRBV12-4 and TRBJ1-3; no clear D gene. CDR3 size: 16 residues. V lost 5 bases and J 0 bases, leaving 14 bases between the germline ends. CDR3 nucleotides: TGTGCCAGCAGTCCACGCCGCGCGGGCTCTGGAAACACCATATATTTT. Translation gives CASSPRRAGSGNTIYF.

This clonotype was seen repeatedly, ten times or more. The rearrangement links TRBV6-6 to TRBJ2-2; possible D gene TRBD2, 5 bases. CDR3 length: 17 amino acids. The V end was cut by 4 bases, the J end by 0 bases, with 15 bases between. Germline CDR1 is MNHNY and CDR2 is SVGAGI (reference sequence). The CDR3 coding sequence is TGTGCCAGCAGTTCCTCGGCGGGTCCCGCGAACACCGGGGAGCTGTTTTTT. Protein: CASSSSAGPANTGELFF.

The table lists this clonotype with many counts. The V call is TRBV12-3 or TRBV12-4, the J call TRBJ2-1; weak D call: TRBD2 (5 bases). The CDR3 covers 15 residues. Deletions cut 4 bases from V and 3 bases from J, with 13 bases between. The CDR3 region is CASSYGLGVYNEQFF. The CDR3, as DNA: TGTGCCAGCAGTTATGGACTGGGAGTCTACAATGAGCAGTTCTTC.

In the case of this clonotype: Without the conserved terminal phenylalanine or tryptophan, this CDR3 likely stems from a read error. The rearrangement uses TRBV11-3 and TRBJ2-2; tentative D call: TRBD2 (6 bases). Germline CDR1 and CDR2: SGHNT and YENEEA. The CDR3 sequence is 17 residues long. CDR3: CASSLGLASVNTGELFL. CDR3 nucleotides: TGTGCCAGCAGCTTAGGGTTGGCTAGCGTGAACACCGGGGAACTGTTTCTT.

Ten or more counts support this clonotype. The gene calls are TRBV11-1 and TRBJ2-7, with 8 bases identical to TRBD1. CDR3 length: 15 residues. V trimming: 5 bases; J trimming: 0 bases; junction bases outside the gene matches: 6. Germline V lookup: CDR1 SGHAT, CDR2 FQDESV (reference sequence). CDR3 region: CASSQDRDASYEQYF. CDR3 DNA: TGTGCCAGCAGCCAGGACAGGGACGCCTCCTACGAGCAGTACTTC.

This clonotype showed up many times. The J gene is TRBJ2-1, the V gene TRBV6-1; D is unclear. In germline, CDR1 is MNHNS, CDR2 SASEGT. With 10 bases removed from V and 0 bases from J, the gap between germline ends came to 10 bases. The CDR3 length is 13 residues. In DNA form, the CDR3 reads TGTGCCACCCAACAGAGCTCCTACAATGAGCAGTTCTTC. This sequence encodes CATQQSSYNEQFF.